The entry that follows covers one TCR beta chain sequence. Its antigen is not identified. This sample is drawn from a study of T cells in Graves' hyperthyroidism and ophthalmopathy. For the study at large: Peripheral blood samples were taken at initial diagnosis, prior to any treatment. Study-level findings and limits: Among clonotypes expanded in thyroid above 0.001, most were also found in blood.

Patients showing uncontrolled infection, other autoimmune disease, pregnancy or lactation were ineligible. Thyroid ultrasound, orbital computed tomography, clinical symptoms, and serum thyroxine and TRAb underpinned diagnoses. The CDR3 has 13 residues. Looked up from germline, CDR1 is KGHDR and CDR2 is SFDVKD. V lost 4 bases to trimming and J lost 1 base, with 6 bases between them. Amplified TCR beta CDR3 regions derived from RNA transcripts. A first-round RT-PCR of the TCR CDR3 used the HTBI primer set. TCRdb reprocessed the multiplex PCR reads with MiXCR, giving one entry per CDR3 protein. The sample comprises about 640,000 distinct CDR3 sequences, roughly 14% of which are singletons, and 9.5% to 15% rests with the top ten.

This receptor was identified in a woman aged 45 to 65 with Graves' ophthalmopathy. The chain employs TRBV24-1 and TRBJ1-1; D is unclear. Sequencing was carried out using blood. This chain's CDR3 is CATSEKENTEAFF. DNA for the CDR3: TGTGCCACCAGTGAAAAGGAGAACACTGAAGCTTTCTTT.